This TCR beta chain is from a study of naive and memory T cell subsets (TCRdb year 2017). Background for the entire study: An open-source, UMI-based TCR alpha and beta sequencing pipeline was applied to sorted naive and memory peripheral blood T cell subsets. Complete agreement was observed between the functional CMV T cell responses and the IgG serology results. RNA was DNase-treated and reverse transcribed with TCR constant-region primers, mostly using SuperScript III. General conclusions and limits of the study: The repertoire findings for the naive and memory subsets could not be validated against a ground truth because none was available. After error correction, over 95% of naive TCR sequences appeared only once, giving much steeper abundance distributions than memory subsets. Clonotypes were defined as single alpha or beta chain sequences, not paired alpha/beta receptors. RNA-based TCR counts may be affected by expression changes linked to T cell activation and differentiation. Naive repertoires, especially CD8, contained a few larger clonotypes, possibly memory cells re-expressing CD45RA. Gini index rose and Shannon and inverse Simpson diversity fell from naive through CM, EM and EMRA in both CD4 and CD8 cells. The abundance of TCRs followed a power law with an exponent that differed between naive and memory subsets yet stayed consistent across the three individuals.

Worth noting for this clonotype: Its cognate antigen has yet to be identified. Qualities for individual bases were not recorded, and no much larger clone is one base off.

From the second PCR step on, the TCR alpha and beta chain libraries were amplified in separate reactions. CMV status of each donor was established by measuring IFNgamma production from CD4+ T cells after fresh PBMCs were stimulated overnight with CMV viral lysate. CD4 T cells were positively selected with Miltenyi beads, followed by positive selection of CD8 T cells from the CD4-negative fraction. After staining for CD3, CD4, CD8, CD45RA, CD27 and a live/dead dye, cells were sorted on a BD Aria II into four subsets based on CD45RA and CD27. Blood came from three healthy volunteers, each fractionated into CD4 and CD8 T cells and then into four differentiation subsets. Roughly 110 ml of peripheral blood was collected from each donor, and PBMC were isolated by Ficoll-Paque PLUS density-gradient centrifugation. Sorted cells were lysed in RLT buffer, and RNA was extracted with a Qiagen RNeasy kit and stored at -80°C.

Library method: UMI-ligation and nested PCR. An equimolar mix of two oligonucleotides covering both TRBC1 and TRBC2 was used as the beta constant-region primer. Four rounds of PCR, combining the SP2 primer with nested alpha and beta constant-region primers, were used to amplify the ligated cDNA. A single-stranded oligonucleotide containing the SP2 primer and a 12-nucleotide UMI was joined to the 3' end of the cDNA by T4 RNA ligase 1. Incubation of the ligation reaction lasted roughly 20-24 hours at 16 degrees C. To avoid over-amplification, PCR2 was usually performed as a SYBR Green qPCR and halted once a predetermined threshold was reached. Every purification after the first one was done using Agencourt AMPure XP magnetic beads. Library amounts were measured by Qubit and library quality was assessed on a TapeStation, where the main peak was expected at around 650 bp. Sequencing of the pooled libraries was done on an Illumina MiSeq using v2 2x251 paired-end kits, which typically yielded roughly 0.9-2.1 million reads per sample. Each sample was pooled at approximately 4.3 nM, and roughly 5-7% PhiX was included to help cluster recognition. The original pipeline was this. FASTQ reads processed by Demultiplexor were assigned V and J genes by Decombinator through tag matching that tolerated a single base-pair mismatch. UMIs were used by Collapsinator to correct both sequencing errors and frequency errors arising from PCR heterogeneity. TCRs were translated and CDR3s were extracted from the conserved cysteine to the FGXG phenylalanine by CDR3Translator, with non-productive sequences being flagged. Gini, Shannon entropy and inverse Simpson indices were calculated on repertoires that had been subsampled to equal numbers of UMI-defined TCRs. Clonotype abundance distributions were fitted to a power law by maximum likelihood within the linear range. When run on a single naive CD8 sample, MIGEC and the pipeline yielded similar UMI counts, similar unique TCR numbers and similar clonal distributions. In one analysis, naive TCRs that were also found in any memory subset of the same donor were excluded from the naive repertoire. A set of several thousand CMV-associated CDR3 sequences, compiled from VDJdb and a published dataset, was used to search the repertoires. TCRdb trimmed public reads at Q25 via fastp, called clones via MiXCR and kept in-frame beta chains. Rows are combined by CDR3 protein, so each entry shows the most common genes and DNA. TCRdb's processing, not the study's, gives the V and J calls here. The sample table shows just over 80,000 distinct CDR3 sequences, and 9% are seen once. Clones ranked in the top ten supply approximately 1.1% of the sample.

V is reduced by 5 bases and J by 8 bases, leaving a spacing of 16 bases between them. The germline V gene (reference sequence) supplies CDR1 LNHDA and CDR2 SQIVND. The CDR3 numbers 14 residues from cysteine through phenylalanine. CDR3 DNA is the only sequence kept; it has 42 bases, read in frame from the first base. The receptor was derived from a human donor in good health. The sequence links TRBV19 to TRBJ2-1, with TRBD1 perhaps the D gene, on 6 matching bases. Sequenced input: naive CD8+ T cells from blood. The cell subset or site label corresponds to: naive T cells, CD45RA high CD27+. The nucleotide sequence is TGTGCCAGTAGTGGGACACTGTATTTCGATGAGCAGTTCTTC. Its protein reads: CASSGTLYFDEQFF.